This T cell receptor beta chain appears in the sequencing data of a study of blood T cell repertoires in COVID-19. The CDR3 runs to 16 residues. The V and J ends lost 0 bases and 2 bases respectively, with 11 bases between them. CDR1 MNHEY and CDR2 SVGEGT come from the germline V gene. Authors' data handling: Reference gene primer amplification gave estimated nucleated cell counts. Profiling relied on immunoSEQ multiplex PCR, and the TCRdb table lists in-frame clones only, not all of them. V, J and clone size derive from that table, while D and trimming were established from the DNA sequence. Altogether a few hundred thousand clones are present, roughly 84% being singletons, with the ten largest covering less than 4%.

Material for sequencing was peripheral blood. The sequence was collected from a woman between 18 and 30 years old with acute or convalescent COVID-19. The rearrangement uses TRBV6-2 or TRBV6-3 and TRBJ1-5; D ambiguous. The CDR3 loop reads CASSYSLLRGNQPQHF. In nucleotides, the CDR3 is TGTGCCAGCAGTTACTCGCTTCTTCGGGGCAATCAGCCCCAGCATTTT.